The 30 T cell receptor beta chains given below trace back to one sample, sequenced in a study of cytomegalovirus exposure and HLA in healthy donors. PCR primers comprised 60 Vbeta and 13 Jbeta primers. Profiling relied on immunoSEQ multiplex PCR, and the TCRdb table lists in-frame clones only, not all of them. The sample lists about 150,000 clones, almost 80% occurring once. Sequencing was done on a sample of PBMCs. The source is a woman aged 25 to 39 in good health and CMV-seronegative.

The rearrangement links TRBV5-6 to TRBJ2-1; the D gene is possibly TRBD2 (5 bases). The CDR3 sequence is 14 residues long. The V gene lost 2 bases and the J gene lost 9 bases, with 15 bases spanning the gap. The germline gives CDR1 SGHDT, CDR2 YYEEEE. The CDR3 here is CASSLNEGIGEQFF. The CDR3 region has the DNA TGTGCCAGCAGCTTAAACGAGGGAATAGGTGAGCAGTTCTTC.

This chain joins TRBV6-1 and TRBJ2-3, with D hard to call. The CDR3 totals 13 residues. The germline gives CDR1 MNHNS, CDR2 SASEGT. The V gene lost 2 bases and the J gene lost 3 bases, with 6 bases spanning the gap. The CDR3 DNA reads TGTGCCAGCAGTGAATTGCGGACAGATACGCAGTATTTT. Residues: CASSELRTDTQYF.

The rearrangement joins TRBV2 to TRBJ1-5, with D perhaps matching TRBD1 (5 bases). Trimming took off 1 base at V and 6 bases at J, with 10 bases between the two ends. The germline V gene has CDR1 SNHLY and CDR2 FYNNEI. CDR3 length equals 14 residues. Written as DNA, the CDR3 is TGTGCCAGCAGTGAAGGGGGCTTAGGTCAGCCCCAGCATTTT. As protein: CASSEGGLGQPQHF. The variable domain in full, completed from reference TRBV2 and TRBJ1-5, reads EPEVTQTPSHQVTQMGQEVILRCVPISNHLYFYWYRQILGQKVEFLVSFYNNEISEKSEIFDDQFSVERPDGSNFTLKIRSTKLEDSAMYFCASSEGGLGQPQHFGDGTRLSIL.

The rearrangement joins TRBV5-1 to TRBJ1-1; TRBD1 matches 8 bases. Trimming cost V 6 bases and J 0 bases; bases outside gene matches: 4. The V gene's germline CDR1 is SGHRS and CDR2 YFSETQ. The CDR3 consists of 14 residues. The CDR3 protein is CASMTGDLNTEAFF. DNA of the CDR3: TGCGCCAGCATGACAGGGGATTTGAACACTGAAGCTTTCTTT.

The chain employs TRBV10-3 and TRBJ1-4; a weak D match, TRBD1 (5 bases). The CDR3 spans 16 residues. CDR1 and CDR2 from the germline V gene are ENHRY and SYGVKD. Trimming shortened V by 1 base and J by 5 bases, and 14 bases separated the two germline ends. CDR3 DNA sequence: TGTGCCATCAGTGAGTGGGAGGGGCCGTCAAATGAAAAACTGTTTTTT. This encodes CAISEWEGPSNEKLFF.

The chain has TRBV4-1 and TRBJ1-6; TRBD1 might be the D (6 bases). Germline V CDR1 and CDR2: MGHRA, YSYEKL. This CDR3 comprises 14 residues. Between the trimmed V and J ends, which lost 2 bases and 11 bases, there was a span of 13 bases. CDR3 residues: CASSQTDRFPPLHF. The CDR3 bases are TGCGCCAGCAGCCAAACCGACAGGTTTCCACCCCTCCACTTT.

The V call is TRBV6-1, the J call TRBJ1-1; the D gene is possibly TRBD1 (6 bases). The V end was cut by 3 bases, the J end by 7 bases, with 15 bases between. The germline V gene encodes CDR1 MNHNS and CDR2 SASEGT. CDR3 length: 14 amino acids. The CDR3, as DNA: TGTGCCAGCAGTGACAGGGGCGACATAGGTGAAGCTTTCTTT. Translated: CASSDRGDIGEAFF.

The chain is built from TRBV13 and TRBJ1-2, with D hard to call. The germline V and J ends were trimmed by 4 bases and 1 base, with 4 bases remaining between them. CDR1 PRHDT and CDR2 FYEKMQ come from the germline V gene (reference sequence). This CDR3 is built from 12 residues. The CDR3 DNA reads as TGTGCCAGCAGCTCTCTTAACTATGGCTACACCTTC. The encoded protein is CASSSLNYGYTF.

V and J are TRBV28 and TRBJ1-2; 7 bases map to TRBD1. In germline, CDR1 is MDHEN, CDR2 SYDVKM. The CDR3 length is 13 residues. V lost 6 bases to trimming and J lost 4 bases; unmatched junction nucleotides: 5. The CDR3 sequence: CASSPTGPYGYTF. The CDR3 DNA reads TGTGCCAGCAGCCCGACAGGGCCCTATGGCTACACCTTC.

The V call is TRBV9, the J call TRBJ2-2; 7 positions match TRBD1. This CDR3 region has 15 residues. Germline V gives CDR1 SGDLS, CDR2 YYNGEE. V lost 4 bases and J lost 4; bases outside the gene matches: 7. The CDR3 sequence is CASSLDRAGTGELFF. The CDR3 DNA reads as TGTGCCAGCAGCCTCGACAGGGCGGGCACCGGGGAGCTGTTTTTT.

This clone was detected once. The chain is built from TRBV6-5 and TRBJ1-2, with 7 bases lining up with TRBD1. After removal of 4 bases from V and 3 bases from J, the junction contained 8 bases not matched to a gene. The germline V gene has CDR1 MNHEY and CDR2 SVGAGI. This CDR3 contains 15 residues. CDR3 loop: CASSWDSFKDYGYTF. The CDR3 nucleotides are TGTGCCAGCAGTTGGGACAGTTTTAAGGACTATGGCTACACCTTC.

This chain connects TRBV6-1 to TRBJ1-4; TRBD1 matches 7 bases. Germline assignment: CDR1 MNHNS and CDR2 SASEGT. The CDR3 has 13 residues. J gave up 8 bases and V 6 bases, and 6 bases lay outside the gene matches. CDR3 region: CASRPPGQEKLFF. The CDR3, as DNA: TGTGCCAGCAGACCGCCGGGACAGGAAAAACTGTTTTTT.

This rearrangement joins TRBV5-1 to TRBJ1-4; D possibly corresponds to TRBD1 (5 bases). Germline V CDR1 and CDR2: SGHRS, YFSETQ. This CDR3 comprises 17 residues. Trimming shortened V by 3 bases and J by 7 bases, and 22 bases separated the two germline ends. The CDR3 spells CASSSEGTALASEKLFF. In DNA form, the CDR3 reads TGCGCCAGCAGCTCGGAAGGGACTGCCCTAGCCTCTGAAAAACTGTTTTTT.

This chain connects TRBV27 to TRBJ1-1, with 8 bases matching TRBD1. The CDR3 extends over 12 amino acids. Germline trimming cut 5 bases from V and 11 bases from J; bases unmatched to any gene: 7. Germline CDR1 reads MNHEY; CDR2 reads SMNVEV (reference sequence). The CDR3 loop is CASSDWTGWAFF. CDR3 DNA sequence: TGTGCCAGCAGTGATTGGACAGGGTGGGCTTTCTTT.

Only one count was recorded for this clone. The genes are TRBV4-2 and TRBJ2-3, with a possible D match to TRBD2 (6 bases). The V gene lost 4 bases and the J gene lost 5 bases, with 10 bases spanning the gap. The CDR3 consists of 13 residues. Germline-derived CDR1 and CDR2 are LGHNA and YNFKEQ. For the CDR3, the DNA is TGTGCCAGCAGCCGGGGGACTGAAGATACGCAGTATTTT. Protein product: CASSRGTEDTQYF.

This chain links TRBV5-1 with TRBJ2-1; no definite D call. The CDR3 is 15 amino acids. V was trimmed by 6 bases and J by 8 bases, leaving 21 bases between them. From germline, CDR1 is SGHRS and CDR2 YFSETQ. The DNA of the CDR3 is TGCGCCAGCACCTCTACACCGGAGAGAGGCGATGAGCAGTTCTTC. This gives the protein CASTSTPERGDEQFF. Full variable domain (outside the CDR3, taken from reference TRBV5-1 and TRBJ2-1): KAGVTQTPRYLIKTRGQQVTLSCSPISGHRSVSWYQQTPGQGLQFLFEYFSETQRNKGNFPGRFSGRQFSNSRSEMNVSTLELGDSALYLCASTSTPERGDEQFFGPGTRLTVL.

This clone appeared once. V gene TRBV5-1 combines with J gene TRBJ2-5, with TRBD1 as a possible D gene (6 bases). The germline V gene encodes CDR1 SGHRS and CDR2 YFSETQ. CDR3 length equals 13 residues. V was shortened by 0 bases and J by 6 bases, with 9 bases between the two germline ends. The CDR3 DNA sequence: TGCGCCAGCAGCTTGGAAGGGGGAAAGACCCAGTACTTC. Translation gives CASSLEGGKTQYF. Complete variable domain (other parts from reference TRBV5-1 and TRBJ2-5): KAGVTQTPRYLIKTRGQQVTLSCSPISGHRSVSWYQQTPGQGLQFLFEYFSETQRNKGNFPGRFSGRQFSNSRSEMNVSTLELGDSALYLCASSLEGGKTQYFGPGTRLLVL.

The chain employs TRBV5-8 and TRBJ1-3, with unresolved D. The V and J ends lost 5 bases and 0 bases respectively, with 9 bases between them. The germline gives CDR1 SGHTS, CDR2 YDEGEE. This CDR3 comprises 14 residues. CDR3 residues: CASSRDFSGNTIYF. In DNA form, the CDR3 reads TGTGCCAGCAGTAGAGACTTCTCTGGAAACACCATATATTTT. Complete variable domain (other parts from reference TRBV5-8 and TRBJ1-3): EAGVTQSPTHLIKTRGQQATLRCSPISGHTSVYWYQQALGLGLQFLLWYDEGEERNRGNFPPRFSGRQFPNYSSELNVNALELEDSALYLCASSRDFSGNTIYFGEGSWLTVV.

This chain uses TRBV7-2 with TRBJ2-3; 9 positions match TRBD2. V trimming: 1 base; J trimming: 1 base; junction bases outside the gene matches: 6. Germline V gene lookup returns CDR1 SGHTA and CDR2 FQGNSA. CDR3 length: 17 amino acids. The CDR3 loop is CASSLGISGGRTDTQYF. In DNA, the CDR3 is TGTGCCAGCAGCTTAGGGATTAGCGGGGGCCGCACAGATACGCAGTATTTT.

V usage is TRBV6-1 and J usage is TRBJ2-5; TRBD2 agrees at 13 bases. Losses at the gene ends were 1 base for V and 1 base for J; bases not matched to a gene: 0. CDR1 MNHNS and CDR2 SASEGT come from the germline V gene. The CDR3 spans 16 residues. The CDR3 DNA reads TGTGCCAGCAGTGAAGGACTAGCGGGGGGCCAAGAGACCCAGTACTTC. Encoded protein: CASSEGLAGGQETQYF.

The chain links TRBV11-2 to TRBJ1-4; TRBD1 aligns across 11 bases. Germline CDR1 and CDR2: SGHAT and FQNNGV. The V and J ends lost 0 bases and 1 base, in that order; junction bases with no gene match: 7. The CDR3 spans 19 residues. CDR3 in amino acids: CASSLDGTGGVGTNEKLFF. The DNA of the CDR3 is TGTGCCAGCAGCTTAGACGGGACAGGGGGTGTCGGAACTAATGAAAAACTGTTTTTT.

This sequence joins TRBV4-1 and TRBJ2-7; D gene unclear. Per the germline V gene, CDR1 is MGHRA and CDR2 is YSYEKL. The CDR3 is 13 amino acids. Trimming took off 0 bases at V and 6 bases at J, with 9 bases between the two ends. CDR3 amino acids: CASSQDRHGEQYF. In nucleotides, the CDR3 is TGCGCCAGCAGCCAAGACCGTCACGGCGAGCAGTACTTC.

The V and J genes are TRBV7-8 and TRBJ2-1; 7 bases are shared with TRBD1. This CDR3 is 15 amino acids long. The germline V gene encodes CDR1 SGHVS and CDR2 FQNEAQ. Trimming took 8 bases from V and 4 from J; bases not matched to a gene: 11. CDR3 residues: CASSKTRDSYNEQFF. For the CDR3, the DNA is TGTGCCAGCTCCAAGACCCGGGACAGTTACAATGAGCAGTTCTTC.

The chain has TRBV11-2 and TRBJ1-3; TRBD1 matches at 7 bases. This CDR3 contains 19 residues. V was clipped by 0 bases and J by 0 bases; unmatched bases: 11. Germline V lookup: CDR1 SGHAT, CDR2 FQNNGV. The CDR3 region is CASSLDHWGRGSSGNTIYF. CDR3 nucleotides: TGTGCCAGCAGCTTAGATCATTGGGGCAGGGGGAGCTCTGGAAACACCATATATTTT.

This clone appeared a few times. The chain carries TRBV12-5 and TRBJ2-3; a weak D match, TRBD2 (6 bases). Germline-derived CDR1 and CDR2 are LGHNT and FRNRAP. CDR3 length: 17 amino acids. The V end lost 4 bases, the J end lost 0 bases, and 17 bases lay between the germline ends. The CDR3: CASGSTLVAGSTDTQYF. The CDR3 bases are TGTGCTAGTGGTTCGACCTTAGTGGCGGGGAGCACAGATACGCAGTATTTT.

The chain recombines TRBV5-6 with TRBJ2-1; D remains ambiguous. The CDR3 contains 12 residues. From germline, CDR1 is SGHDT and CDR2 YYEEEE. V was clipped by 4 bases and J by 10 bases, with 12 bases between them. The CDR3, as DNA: TGTGCCAGCAGCCACAGCACATCGGAGCAGTTCTTC. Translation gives CASSHSTSEQFF.

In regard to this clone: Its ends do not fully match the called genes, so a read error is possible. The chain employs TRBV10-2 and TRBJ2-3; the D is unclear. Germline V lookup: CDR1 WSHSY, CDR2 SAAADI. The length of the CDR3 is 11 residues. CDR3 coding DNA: TGCCCCAGCCGAGCCACAGATACGCAGTATTTT. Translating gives CPSRATDTQYF.

The CDR3 region is CAWGRTGVGNTIYF. DNA for the CDR3: TGTGCCTGGGGTCGGACAGGGGTCGGAAACACCATATATTTT. The chain links TRBV30 to TRBJ1-3; TRBD1 aligns across 9 bases. The CDR3 loop spans 14 amino acids. Germline assignment: CDR1 GTSNPN and CDR2 SVGIG (reference sequence). V lost 5 bases to trimming and J lost 4 bases; unmatched junction nucleotides: 6.

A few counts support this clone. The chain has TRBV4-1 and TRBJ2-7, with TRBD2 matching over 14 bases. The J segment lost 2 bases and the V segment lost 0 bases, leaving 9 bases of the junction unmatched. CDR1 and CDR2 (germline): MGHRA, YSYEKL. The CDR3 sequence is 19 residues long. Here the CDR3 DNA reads TGCGCCAGCAGCCAAGATCTAGGACTAGCGGGGGGAACGGCCTACGAGCAGTACTTC. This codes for CASSQDLGLAGGTAYEQYF.

The CDR3 region is CASSRDFDLSDTQYF. The DNA for the CDR3 is TGTGCCAGCTCAAGGGACTTCGACCTTTCAGATACGCAGTATTTT. This chain links TRBV18 with TRBJ2-3, with a weak D call TRBD2 (6 bases). The germline V gene has CDR1 KGHSH and CDR2 LQKENI. V lost 5 bases and J lost 4, with 16 bases in between. CDR3 length: 15 residues.